The 9 T cell receptor beta chains below all came from one sample that was sequenced in a study of T cell changes during pregnancy in multiple sclerosis (dated by TCRdb to 2018 to 2020). Libraries came from the immunoSEQ multiplex PCR assay. TCRdb stores this immuneACCESS table with in-frame sequences only. Part of the clones is absent; in the studies checked, under half of the shortfall reflects unresolved V genes, and no reason is known for the rest. This sample is represented by over 30,000 clones; roughly 89% of them were singletons. About 3.8% of the sample belongs to the ten largest clones. The specimen comprised CD8+ T cells from peripheral blood mononuclear cells, sampled in the second trimester of pregnancy. The receptors derive from a female donor in good health, enrolled as a control in a pregnancy study.

J is TRBJ2-7 and V is TRBV19, with 7 bases lining up with TRBD2. This CDR3 is 14 amino acids long. With V trimmed by 5 bases and J by 5 bases, 9 bases remained unmatched. Germline V gene data show CDR1 as LNHDA and CDR2 as SQIVND (reference sequence). The CDR3 nucleotides read TGTGCCAGTAGTGCTCGGGGGGAGACGAACGAGCAGTACTTC. It yields the protein CASSARGETNEQYF.

V gene TRBV7-9 combines with J gene TRBJ1-1, with D possibly being TRBD1 (6 bases). Per the germline V gene, CDR1 is SEHNR and CDR2 is FQNEAQ (reference sequence). This CDR3 is built from 16 residues. V was shortened by 5 bases and J by 2 bases, with 18 bases between the two germline ends. The CDR3 nucleotides are TGTGCCAGCAGCACCTCCCTGACAGGATCAAACACTGAAGCTTTCTTT. Translating it yields CASSTSLTGSNTEAFF.

V gene TRBV30 combines with J gene TRBJ1-5; unclear D gene. Germline V gives CDR1 GTSNPN, CDR2 SVGIG (reference sequence). This CDR3 comprises 11 residues. V was trimmed by 2 bases and J by 9 bases, leaving 8 bases between them. The CDR3 bases are TGTGCCTGGAGTCTCGAGGGGCCCCAGCATTTT. This gives the protein CAWSLEGPQHF.

This clone is a singleton in its sample. The V and J genes are TRBV27 and TRBJ1-6; 8 bases map to TRBD1. Germline V gene lookup returns CDR1 MNHEY and CDR2 SMNVEV (reference sequence). The CDR3 has 15 amino acids. Trimming removed 10 bases from V and 6 bases from J; junction bases left unmatched: 11. CDR3 amino acids: CATLAGQGINSPLHF. The CDR3 DNA reads as TGTGCCACCCTCGCCGGACAGGGTATTAATTCACCCCTCCACTTT.

This clone is a singleton in its sample. The chain recombines TRBV27 with TRBJ1-1; the D is unclear. V shed 8 bases and J shed 0 bases, with 13 bases lying between them. Germline V gives CDR1 MNHEY, CDR2 SMNVEV (reference sequence). This CDR3 spans 14 amino acids. As DNA, the CDR3 is TGTGCCAGCGGAAGCCAGGCTATGAACACTGAAGCTTTCTTT. Its protein product is CASGSQAMNTEAFF.

The genes are TRBV6-1 and TRBJ2-2, with TRBD2 as a possible D gene (5 bases). Germline CDR1 MNHNS, CDR2 SASEGT. The CDR3 runs to 13 residues. The V end was cut by 3 bases, the J end by 5 bases, with 7 bases between. The CDR3 coding sequence is TGTGCCAGCAGTGAGCCGGGAACCGGGGAGCTGTTTTTT. Translating it yields CASSEPGTGELFF.

This clone is deemed medium-sized. Additional DNA sequences in this sample encode the identical CDR3. The rearrangement uses TRBV7-6 and TRBJ2-3, with TRBD2 matching over 7 bases. From germline, CDR1 is SGHVS and CDR2 FNYEAQ. Trimming removed 5 bases from V and 4 bases from J; junction bases left unmatched: 6. This CDR3 comprises 14 residues. CDR3 residues: CASSPTSGADTQYF. DNA of the CDR3: TGTGCCAGCAGCCCAACCAGCGGGGCAGATACGCAGTATTTT. The full variable domain, rest sourced from reference TRBV7-6 and TRBJ2-3, is GAGVSQSPRYKVTKRGQDVALRCDPISGHVSLYWYRQALGQGPEFLTYFNYEAQQDKSGLPNDRFSAERPEGSISTLTIQRTEQRDSAMYRCASSPTSGADTQYFGPGTRLTVL.

The chain is built from TRBV4-3 and TRBJ1-1; TRBD1 matches 7 bases. Germline V gene data show CDR1 as LGHNA and CDR2 as YSLEER. This CDR3 region has 15 residues. Losses at the gene ends were 0 bases for V and 5 bases for J; bases not matched to a gene: 6. The chain's CDR3 is CASSQDSQGGTEAFF. The CDR3 DNA reads TGCGCCAGCAGCCAAGATAGCCAGGGGGGTACTGAAGCTTTCTTT.

The chain is built from TRBV19 and TRBJ2-1, with 9 bases fitting TRBD1. CDR1 and CDR2 from the germline V gene are LNHDA and SQIVND (reference sequence). The CDR3 has 14 residues. Trimming at V came to 5 bases and at J to 8 bases, leaving 7 bases not matched to a gene. CDR3 nucleotide sequence: TGTGCCAGTAGTCCTTGGACAGGGGTTGATGAGCAGTTCTTC. Its translation is CASSPWTGVDEQFF.